This TCR beta chain was recovered during a study of shared T cell receptors in the human thymus (dated by TCRdb to the early 2020s). For the study in its entirety: The study examined how self-reactive, shared T-cell receptor alpha chains are generated in the human thymus.

CDR1 and CDR2 (SEHNR, FQNEAQ) derive from the germline V gene (reference sequence). The CDR3 runs 15 residues from the cysteine to the phenylalanine. Only the CDR3 DNA is retained, 45 bases long and in frame from the first base. V gives up 1 base and J gives up 3 bases, and the segment between their germline ends measures 12 bases. Library prep was done by the immunoSEQ multiplex PCR assay. The immuneACCESS repertoire file appears here via TCRdb, limited to in-frame rearrangements. These files lack a portion of the clones; in checked studies, under half of the deficit traces to unresolved V genes, and the cause of the others is not known. This sample holds hundreds of thousands of clones; approximately 85% were observed only once. Around 0.0099% of the sample comes from the top ten. Regarding this clone: Its cognate antigen has yet to be identified. Base qualities are not recorded, but no much larger clone differs from it by a single base.

The data were also submitted as part of a second study, on human thymus T cells. The second study's paper adds: In Finland, the donors were immunologically healthy infants who were having open corrective cardiac surgery for congenital heart defects. The thymus tissue came from surgical resects taken out during corrective cardiac surgery. Both the thymic and the peripheral blood repertoires appeared to show biased V and J gene segment usage. The related research reported highly overlapping thymic TCR repertoires among unrelated individuals. The study characterized TCR alpha and beta repertoires from fewer than ten infant thymus samples and a few related peripheral blood samples. The infant donors were about 6 to 250 days old, and the cohort included more than five males and a couple of females. Thymocytes were freed from the tissue by mechanical means and kept at -70 degrees C as pellets of roughly 8.5-31 million cells. A QIAsymphony instrument was used to extract genomic DNA from the frozen cell pellets. TCRB and TCRAD loci were amplified from a standardized quantity of quality-controlled genomic DNA using the immunoSEQ multiplex PCR assay. Amplicons spanned the V(D)J region at a length sufficient to cover the CDR3 and identify V and J genes. The amplicons were sequenced on an Illumina platform via the commercial immunoSEQ service. Primer bias and sequencing errors were corrected using previously described methods, and TCRAD and TCRB definitions followed the IMGT database. The repertoires were analysed using immunoSEQ Analyzer 3.0 and VDJTools for basic statistics, V/J segment usage, diversity estimates, rarefaction and pairwise overlap. Diversity was estimated using the Chao1, ChaoE, Efron-Thisted, Shannon and inverse Simpson indices, and was also estimated on datasets down-sampled to the size of the smallest sample. Repertoire overlap was determined by strict matching of CDR3 nucleotide sequence, V gene and J gene, and Jaccard-based multidimensional scaling clustering was applied. On average, thymus samples gave 750,000 to 950,000 unique TCRB clonotypes, whereas blood samples gave roughly 84,000.

The chain links TRBV7-9 with TRBJ1-1; matching of 5 bases hints at TRBD1 as the D gene. The source is a girl under two years old with a congenital heart defect. Donor details come from another sample of the same person, matched by shared clones. Specimen: thymocytes. CDR3 sequence: CASSLVPLTDTEAFF. The DNA sequence is given as TGTGCCAGCAGCTTAGTCCCCCTGACAGACACTGAAGCTTTCTTT.